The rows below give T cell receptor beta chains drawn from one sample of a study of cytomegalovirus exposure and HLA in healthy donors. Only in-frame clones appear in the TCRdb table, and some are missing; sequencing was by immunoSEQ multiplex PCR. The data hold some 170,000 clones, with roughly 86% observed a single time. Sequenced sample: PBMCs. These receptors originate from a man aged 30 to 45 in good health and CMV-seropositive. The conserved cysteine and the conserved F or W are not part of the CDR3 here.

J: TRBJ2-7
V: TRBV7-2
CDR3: ASRGLAGTTYEQY

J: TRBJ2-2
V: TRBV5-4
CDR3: ASNSHPYAGSNTGELF

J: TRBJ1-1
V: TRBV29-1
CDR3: SVPGQAAPLLTEAF

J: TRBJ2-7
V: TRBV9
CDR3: ASSVGVYSSYEQY

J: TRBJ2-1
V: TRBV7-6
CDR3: ASSSGTASYNEQF

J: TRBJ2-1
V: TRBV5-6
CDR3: ASSDLAVSSYNEQF

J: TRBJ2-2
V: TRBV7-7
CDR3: ASSSSQGTAGELF

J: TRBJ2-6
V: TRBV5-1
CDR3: ASNRQGAPSESFGANVLT

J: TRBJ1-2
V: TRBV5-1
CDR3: ASSLGGRDRGYT

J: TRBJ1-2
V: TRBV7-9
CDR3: ASSLAGTGYYGYT

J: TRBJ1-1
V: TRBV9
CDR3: ASSVAGQKNTEAF

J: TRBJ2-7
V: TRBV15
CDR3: ATSMGYEQY

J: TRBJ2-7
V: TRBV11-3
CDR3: ASSLSAGGGHQY

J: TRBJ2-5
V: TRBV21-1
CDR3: ASSKDRTGKETQY

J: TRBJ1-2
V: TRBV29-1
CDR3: SCRDRGHYGYT

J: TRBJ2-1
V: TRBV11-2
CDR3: ASSPRTSYNEQF